These 19 T cell receptor beta chains came from one sample sequenced in a study of blood T cell repertoires in COVID-19. Method: immunoSEQ multiplex PCR; TCRdb's copy keeps in-frame clones and lacks some. Of about 140,000 clones listed, 84% are singletons. Input material: PBMCs or T cells enriched from blood (not recorded which). These receptors were obtained from a woman under 30 who had been exposed to COVID-19.

V and J are TRBV10-3 and TRBJ1-2; 7 bases map to TRBD1. Germline V gives CDR1 ENHRY, CDR2 SYGVKD. The CDR3 extends over 17 amino acids. V lost 6 bases to trimming and J lost 0 bases; unmatched junction nucleotides: 13. The CDR3 spells CAIRTSTGKGSNYGYTF. The CDR3 nucleotides are TGTGCCATCAGGACTTCGACAGGGAAGGGATCTAACTATGGCTACACCTTC.

This chain links TRBV7-2 with TRBJ2-2; D gene unclear. The germline CDR1 and CDR2 sequences are SGHTA and FQGNSA. The length of the CDR3 is 17 residues. The V gene lost 3 bases and the J gene lost 2 bases, with 16 bases spanning the gap. CDR3 in DNA: TGTGCCAGCAGCTTTATGCCGACTGGCATAAACACCGGGGAGCTGTTTTTT. As protein: CASSFMPTGINTGELFF.

The chain recombines TRBV5-1 with TRBJ2-7; a possible D gene is TRBD1 (6 bases). The germline gives CDR1 SGHRS, CDR2 YFSETQ. This CDR3 region has 15 residues. V was shortened by 0 bases and J by 3 bases, with 13 bases between the two germline ends. CDR3: CASSLVAGELYEQYF. CDR3 nucleotides: TGCGCCAGCAGCTTGGTGGCAGGGGAACTCTACGAGCAGTACTTC. Supplemented by reference TRBV5-1 and TRBJ2-7, the full variable domain reads KAGVTQTPRYLIKTRGQQVTLSCSPISGHRSVSWYQQTPGQGLQFLFEYFSETQRNKGNFPGRFSGRQFSNSRSEMNVSTLELGDSALYLCASSLVAGELYEQYFGPGTRLTVT.

The chain couples TRBV9 to TRBJ1-1; the match to TRBD1 covers 9 bases. CDR3 length: 17 amino acids. After removal of 4 bases from V and 2 bases from J, the junction contained 12 bases not matched to a gene. Germline V gene data show CDR1 as SGDLS and CDR2 as YYNGEE. CDR3 sequence (DNA): TGTGCCAGCAGCCGTTATCACATACAGGGGGCTAACACTGAAGCTTTCTTT. This translates into CASSRYHIQGANTEAFF.

The chain recombines TRBV4-1 with TRBJ1-5, with D perhaps TRBD1 (5 bases). Trimming removed 0 bases from V and 3 bases from J, with 6 bases in between. The CDR3 sequence is 14 residues long. Germline V gene lookup returns CDR1 MGHRA and CDR2 YSYEKL. This CDR3 reads CASSQDRANQPQHF. CDR3 in DNA: TGCGCCAGCAGCCAAGACAGGGCCAATCAGCCCCAGCATTTT.

V gene TRBV7-9 combines with J gene TRBJ2-6, with D perhaps TRBD1 (7 bases). The CDR3 consists of 16 residues. Germline values: CDR1 SEHNR, CDR2 FQNEAQ (reference sequence). The CDR3 reads CGGESTQGTGANVLTF. The CDR3 DNA follows: TGTGGCGGGGAGTCAACACAGGGGACTGGGGCCAACGTCCTGACTTTC.

The V and J genes are TRBV30 and TRBJ2-3, with a tentative D call TRBD2 (6 bases). This CDR3 contains 16 residues. Germline loops: CDR1 GTSNPN, CDR2 SVGIG (reference sequence). V was cut by 6 bases and J by 2 bases, with 21 bases left in between. The DNA for the CDR3 is TGTGCCTGCATGAGCCGGCGGCGGGAACTCACAGATACGCAGTATTTT. Its translation: CACMSRRRELTDTQYF.

A few counts support this clone. The chain has TRBV24-1 and TRBJ2-2; the D gene is possibly TRBD2 (6 bases). The V gene lost 3 bases and the J gene lost 4 bases, with 11 bases spanning the gap. The CDR3 consists of 15 residues. The germline V gene has CDR1 KGHDR and CDR2 SFDVKD. The CDR3 region has the DNA TGTGCCACCAGTGATGCCCGGGGACTCACCGGGGAGCTGTTTTTT. Translation gives CATSDARGLTGELFF.

V and J are TRBV5-1 and TRBJ2-7, with unresolved D. CDR3 length: 14 residues. Per germline, CDR1 SGHRS and CDR2 YFSETQ. V was trimmed by 2 bases and J by 1 base, leaving 10 bases between them. CDR3 region: CASSFIQSSYEQYF. In nucleotides, the CDR3 is TGCGCCAGCAGCTTTATACAGTCTTCCTACGAGCAGTACTTC. The full variable domain, completed using reference TRBV5-1 and TRBJ2-7, is KAGVTQTPRYLIKTRGQQVTLSCSPISGHRSVSWYQQTPGQGLQFLFEYFSETQRNKGNFPGRFSGRQFSNSRSEMNVSTLELGDSALYLCASSFIQSSYEQYFGPGTRLTVT.

Here the CDR3 DNA reads TGCGCCAGCAGCTCTAGCGGGAGCTCCTACAATGAGCAGTTCTTC. Amino acids: CASSSSGSSYNEQFF. The chain employs TRBV5-1 and TRBJ2-1; TRBD2 aligns across 10 bases. This CDR3 has 15 amino acids. The germline CDR1 and CDR2 sequences are SGHRS and YFSETQ. V was clipped by 3 bases and J by 0 bases; unmatched bases: 0.

In its sample, this clone was seen a few times. This rearrangement joins TRBV30 to TRBJ1-2; a possible D gene is TRBD1 (6 bases). The CDR3 extends over 12 amino acids. CDR1 and CDR2 from the germline V gene are GTSNPN and SVGIG (reference sequence). Trimming stripped 7 bases from V and 5 bases from J, with 14 bases between. The CDR3: CAFRDTHYGYTF. The CDR3 nucleotides read TGTGCCTTCCGGGACACTCATTATGGCTACACCTTC.

J is TRBJ2-3 and V is TRBV5-1; the match to TRBD2 covers 8 bases. The germline CDR1 and CDR2 sequences are SGHRS and YFSETQ. The junction had 16 bases not matched to a gene; V was cut back by 6 bases and J by 4 bases. This CDR3 has 17 residues. This CDR3 is CASNPLIGGRQSDTQYF. The CDR3 DNA sequence: TGCGCCAGCAACCCCCTAATCGGCGGGAGGCAATCAGATACGCAGTATTTT.

The chain joins TRBV7-9 to TRBJ2-3, with 10 nucleotides matching TRBD2. This CDR3 has 14 residues. The ends lost 7 bases at V and 5 bases at J; junction bases unmatched: 6. Germline CDR1 is SEHNR and CDR2 is FQNEAQ (reference sequence). The CDR3 protein is CASKREGHIDTQYF. Written as DNA, the CDR3 is TGTGCCAGCAAGCGGGAGGGCCATATAGATACGCAGTATTTT.

V gene TRBV9 combines with J gene TRBJ2-1; a weak D match, TRBD2 (5 bases). V lost 0 bases and J lost 5, with 15 bases in between. Looked up from germline, CDR1 is SGDLS and CDR2 is YYNGEE. There are 16 residues in the CDR3. CDR3 region: CASSVAAGSSNNEQFF. CDR3 DNA: TGTGCCAGCAGCGTAGCGGCGGGTTCATCTAACAATGAGCAGTTCTTC.

This clone showed up just a few times. The rearrangement uses TRBV11-1 and TRBJ1-1; 7 bases map to TRBD1. The CDR3 contains 16 residues. The junction had 8 bases not matched to a gene; V was cut back by 3 bases and J by 1 base. CDR1 is SGHAT and CDR2 is FQDESV in the germline V gene (reference sequence). The CDR3 region has the DNA TGTGCCAGCAGCTTTAGGACAGGAACGGCGAACACTGAAGCTTTCTTT. As protein: CASSFRTGTANTEAFF.

The gene calls are TRBV7-9 and TRBJ2-1, with 8 bases identical to TRBD2. The V segment lost 1 base and the J segment 0 bases; nucleotides outside the gene matches: 5. This CDR3 contains 17 residues. From germline, CDR1 is SEHNR and CDR2 FQNEAQ (reference sequence). Here the CDR3 DNA reads TGTGCCAGCAGCTTAGACCTAGCGGGTTACTCCTACAATGAGCAGTTCTTC. Protein sequence: CASSLDLAGYSYNEQFF.

This rearrangement joins TRBV5-4 to TRBJ2-4, with a possible D match to TRBD1 (6 bases). This CDR3 contains 14 residues. V was clipped by 0 bases and J by 4 bases, with 8 bases between them. Looked up from germline, CDR1 is SGHNT and CDR2 is YYREEE (reference sequence). The CDR3 sequence: CASSLEGTKNIQYF. The CDR3 region has the DNA TGTGCCAGCAGCTTGGAAGGGACAAAAAACATTCAGTACTTC.

The chain combines TRBV11-3 with TRBJ2-5; the D gene is possibly TRBD2 (7 bases). The V gene lost 5 bases and the J gene lost 5 bases, with 18 bases spanning the gap. The germline V gene encodes CDR1 SGHNT and CDR2 YENEEA. The CDR3 is made up of 15 amino acids. CDR3 region: CASSPGGLAMETQYF. Written as DNA, the CDR3 is TGTGCCAGCAGCCCCGGGGGGCTAGCGATGGAGACCCAGTACTTC.

This clone was counted once. This chain joins TRBV30 and TRBJ1-1; the D gene is possibly TRBD1 (5 bases). V lost 5 bases and J lost 4, with 14 bases in between. The V gene's germline CDR1 is GTSNPN and CDR2 SVGIG (reference sequence). The CDR3 sequence is 13 residues long. The CDR3 sequence is CAWQGTGVTEAFF. CDR3 nucleotides: TGTGCCTGGCAAGGCACAGGCGTCACTGAAGCTTTCTTT.